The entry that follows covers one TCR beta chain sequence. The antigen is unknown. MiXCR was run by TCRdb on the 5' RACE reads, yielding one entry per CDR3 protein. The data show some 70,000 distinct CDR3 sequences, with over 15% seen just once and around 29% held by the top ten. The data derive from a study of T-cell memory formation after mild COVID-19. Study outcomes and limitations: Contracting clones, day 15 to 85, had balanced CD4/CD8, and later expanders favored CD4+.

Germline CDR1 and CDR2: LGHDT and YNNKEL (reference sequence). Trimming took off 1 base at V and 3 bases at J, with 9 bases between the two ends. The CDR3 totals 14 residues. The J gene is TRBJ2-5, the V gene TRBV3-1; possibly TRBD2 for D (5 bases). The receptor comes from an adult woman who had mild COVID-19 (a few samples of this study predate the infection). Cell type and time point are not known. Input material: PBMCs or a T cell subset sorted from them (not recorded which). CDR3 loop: CASSQVIGEETQYF. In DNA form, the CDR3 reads TGTGCCAGCAGCCAAGTGATCGGGGAAGAGACCCAGTACTTC.